The 25 T cell receptor beta chains reported below all come from one sample, sequenced in a study of cytomegalovirus exposure and HLA in healthy donors. This PCR relied on a set of 60 Vbeta primers and 13 Jbeta primers. Some clones are missing from TCRdb's copy, which holds only in-frame ones; the method was immunoSEQ multiplex PCR. Of fewer than 150,000 clones listed, approximately 61% are singletons. Sequenced material: PBMCs. These receptors came from a human donor in good health.

The V and J genes are TRBV4-1 and TRBJ2-1; D remains ambiguous. V was pared by 8 bases and J by 2 bases, with 13 bases between. Germline V gene lookup returns CDR1 MGHRA and CDR2 YSYEKL. CDR3 length: 14 residues. Here the CDR3 reads CASSLTETYNEQFF. CDR3 sequence (DNA): TGCGCCAGCTCGCTGACGGAGACCTACAATGAGCAGTTCTTC.

This clone appeared a single time. The chain carries TRBV2 and TRBJ2-7; 9 nucleotides match TRBD1. J was trimmed by 3 bases and V by 8 bases; bases with no gene match: 8. The CDR3 spans 14 residues. Germline lookup yields CDR1 SNHLY and CDR2 FYNNEI. The CDR3 nucleotides are TGTGCCAGCGGTCCGGGACAGGGACGCTACGAGCAGTACTTC. Encoded protein: CASGPGQGRYEQYF.

The chain uses TRBV18 and TRBJ2-7; possible D gene TRBD2, 5 bases. The CDR3 has 14 amino acids. Germline CDR1 and CDR2: KGHSH and LQKENI. The V end lost 1 base, the J end lost 7 bases, and 14 bases lay between the germline ends. The CDR3 DNA is TGTGCCAGCTCACCACGGGCGGCCCCGGGAGAGCAGTACTTC. Its protein product is CASSPRAAPGEQYF.

The rearrangement joins TRBV7-6 to TRBJ2-5; TRBD1 matches at 7 bases. Matching the DNA end better, TRBJ2-7 makes the J call doubtful. This CDR3 comprises 14 residues. Germline CDR1 reads SGHVS; CDR2 reads FNYEAQ. CDR3: CASSYRQGAYEQYF. The CDR3 nucleotides are TGTGCCAGCAGTTACCGACAGGGCGCCTACGAGCAGTACTTC.

The chain couples TRBV5-6 to TRBJ2-7, with a weak D call TRBD1 (6 bases). Germline V gives CDR1 SGHDT, CDR2 YYEEEE. V was shortened by 0 bases and J by 3 bases, with 16 bases between the two germline ends. This CDR3 is built from 16 residues. CDR3 bases: TGTGCCAGCAGCTTGGGGCAGGGGATGATTGGCTACGAGCAGTACTTC. Protein: CASSLGQGMIGYEQYF.

A few counts support this clone. This rearrangement joins TRBV7-9 to TRBJ2-3; TRBD2 matches 8 bases. Trimming removed 0 bases from V and 4 bases from J; junction bases left unmatched: 6. This CDR3 contains 16 residues. Germline lookup yields CDR1 SEHNR and CDR2 FQNEAQ (reference sequence). The CDR3 DNA reads TGTGCCAGCAGCTTAGCGGCGGGAGGTCCCGCAGATACGCAGTATTTT. Protein product: CASSLAAGGPADTQYF.

The chain employs TRBV28 and TRBJ1-5, with 8 nucleotides matching TRBD1. CDR3 length: 17 residues. The germline gives CDR1 MDHEN, CDR2 SYDVKM. V dropped 8 bases and J dropped 6; count of bases not matched to a gene: 18. CDR3 in amino acids: CASLTSLPTGVGQPQHF. CDR3 DNA sequence: TGTGCCAGCCTTACTTCCCTACCGACAGGGGTGGGTCAGCCCCAGCATTTT.

J is TRBJ2-7 and V is TRBV6-5, with 9 bases that match TRBD1. Germline CDR1 reads MNHEY; CDR2 reads SVGAGI. This CDR3 is built from 14 residues. With 4 bases clipped from V and 1 base from J, the junction kept 2 bases outside the gene matches. Written as DNA, the CDR3 is TGTGCCAGCAGTTTGGGACAGGGATCCTACGAGCAGTACTTC. It codes for CASSLGQGSYEQYF.

A remark on this clone: Other DNA variants within this sample encode the same CDR3. The gene calls are TRBV6-5 and TRBJ2-7; D might be TRBD1 (6 bases). CDR1 is MNHEY and CDR2 is SVGAGI in the germline V gene. V was clipped by 6 bases and J by 1 base, with 7 bases between them. The length of the CDR3 is 12 residues. CDR3 sequence reads: CASRQGSYEQYF. The CDR3 nucleotides are TGTGCCAGCAGGCAGGGGTCCTACGAGCAGTACTTC.

This chain connects TRBV5-1 to TRBJ2-1; the D is unclear. The CDR3 length is 14 residues. Germline loops: CDR1 SGHRS, CDR2 YFSETQ. The V gene lost 0 bases and the J gene lost 1 base, with 5 bases spanning the gap. The chain's CDR3 is CASSLVESYNEQFF. Here the CDR3 DNA reads TGCGCCAGCAGCTTGGTAGAGTCCTACAATGAGCAGTTCTTC.

The chain links TRBV5-1 to TRBJ2-6; a possible D gene is TRBD2 (6 bases). This CDR3 spans 16 amino acids. Deletions cut 3 bases from V and 0 bases from J, with 10 bases between. In germline, CDR1 is SGHRS, CDR2 YFSETQ. CDR3 sequence reads: CASSYRGLSGANVLTF. The CDR3, as DNA: TGCGCCAGCAGCTACCGGGGACTCTCTGGGGCCAACGTCCTGACTTTC.

The chain recombines TRBV28 with TRBJ2-3; 7 bases line up with TRBD1. The CDR3 loop spans 15 amino acids. V shed 6 bases, J shed 3 bases, and the junction held 9 bases outside the gene matches. Germline V gives CDR1 MDHEN, CDR2 SYDVKM. DNA of the CDR3: TGTGCCAGCAGGCACAGGGGTGGTTGGACAGATACGCAGTATTTT. This encodes CASRHRGGWTDTQYF.

V and J are TRBV7-9 and TRBJ2-3, with 8 bases that match TRBD2. The CDR3 is made up of 19 amino acids. Germline loops: CDR1 SEHNR, CDR2 FQNEAQ (reference sequence). Trimming took 3 bases from V and 5 from J; bases not matched to a gene: 19. The CDR3 DNA is TGTGCCAGCAGCTTCCTTTTTGACCGGGAGGGGATTGGGAAAGATACGCAGTATTTT. Residues: CASSFLFDREGIGKDTQYF.

The J gene is TRBJ2-2, the V gene TRBV10-3; 8 nucleotides match TRBD1. The CDR3 totals 15 residues. After removal of 7 bases from V and 6 bases from J, the junction contained 10 bases not matched to a gene. CDR1 is ENHRY, CDR2 SYGVKD, per germline. In nucleotides, the CDR3 is TGTGCCATCAATGCTGACAGGGGTGAGGCCGGGGAGCTGTTTTTT. Its translation: CAINADRGEAGELFF.

The rearrangement uses TRBV27 and TRBJ1-3; 7 nucleotides align to TRBD1. The CDR3 spans 15 residues. Germline V CDR1 and CDR2: MNHEY, SMNVEV (reference sequence). J was trimmed by 2 bases and V by 2 bases; bases with no gene match: 3. The CDR3 spells CASSLEGAPGNTIYF. The CDR3, as DNA: TGTGCCAGCAGTTTAGAGGGGGCGCCTGGAAACACCATATATTTT.

The rearrangement joins TRBV7-6 to TRBJ2-3, with a possible D match to TRBD1 (5 bases). The V and J ends lost 6 bases and 0 bases respectively, with 13 bases between them. There are 15 residues in the CDR3. CDR1 and CDR2 from the germline V gene are SGHVS and FNYEAQ. The CDR3 bases are TGTGCCAGCAGGTTGGGGCCCACTAGCACAGATACGCAGTATTTT. Amino acid sequence: CASRLGPTSTDTQYF.

As to this clone: The junction does not match germline at one end; this may be a read error. The chain employs TRBV7-9 and TRBJ2-3; D is undetermined. Germline V gene lookup returns CDR1 SEHNR and CDR2 FQNEAQ (reference sequence). The CDR3 spans 15 residues. The CDR3 region is CAGSLDQHEVDTQYF. In nucleotides, the CDR3 is TGTGCCGGCAGCTTAGACCAGCACGAGGTAGATACGCAGTATTTT.

The J gene is TRBJ2-7, the V gene TRBV7-9; 8 bases are shared with TRBD2. The CDR3 is 14 residues long. The germline gives CDR1 SEHNR, CDR2 FQNEAQ (reference sequence). The V gene end was trimmed by 1 base and the J gene end by 3 bases; junction bases not matched to a gene: 2. The CDR3 loop is CASSLGTSSYEQYF. CDR3 sequence (DNA): TGTGCCAGCAGCTTAGGGACTAGCAGCTACGAGCAGTACTTC.

Written as DNA, the CDR3 is TGTGCCAGCTCAGCCGGAAGACAGGAACGCTCCTACGAGCAGTACTTC. As protein: CASSAGRQERSYEQYF. The chain employs TRBV18 and TRBJ2-7, with a tentative D call TRBD1 (6 bases). V lost 5 bases to trimming and J lost 0 bases, with 17 bases between them. The CDR3 is made up of 16 amino acids. Germline V gene lookup returns CDR1 KGHSH and CDR2 LQKENI.

The V call is TRBV29-1, the J call TRBJ2-7; 9 bases map to TRBD1. Unmatched junction bases numbered 10, after V lost 7 bases and J lost 6 bases. The CDR3 is 13 residues long. From germline, CDR1 is SQVTM and CDR2 ANQGSEA. The CDR3 nucleotides read TGCAGCGCCCGGACAGGGGCGACCGGCGAGCAGTACTTC. Translated: CSARTGATGEQYF.

The rearrangement uses TRBV2 and TRBJ1-2; perhaps TRBD1 as D (5 bases). The CDR3 contains 15 residues. Germline V gene sequence: CDR1 SNHLY, CDR2 FYNNEI. V was cut by 0 bases and J by 5 bases, with 13 bases left in between. CDR3 DNA: TGTGCCAGCAGTGAAGCGGAGGGGATCGGTTATGGCTACACCTTC. It yields the protein CASSEAEGIGYGYTF.

This chain links TRBV11-3 with TRBJ2-1; no clear D. Germline V lookup: CDR1 SGHNT, CDR2 YENEEA. V shed 5 bases and J shed 10 bases, with 15 bases lying between them. CDR3 size: 13 residues. The CDR3 sequence: CASSTIAGGEQFF. Here the CDR3 DNA reads TGTGCCAGCAGCACCATAGCTGGCGGCGAGCAGTTCTTC.

The J gene is TRBJ2-2, the V gene TRBV27, with D uncertain. The V end lost 5 bases, the J end lost 6 bases, and 13 bases lay between the germline ends. The CDR3 sequence is 14 residues long. Germline CDR1 MNHEY, CDR2 SMNVEV (reference sequence). CDR3 in amino acids: CASSPETRAGELFF. In nucleotides, the CDR3 is TGTGCCAGCAGTCCCGAAACTCGGGCCGGGGAGCTGTTTTTT.

The V and J genes are TRBV4-1 and TRBJ2-7; D is perhaps TRBD2 (5 bases). Germline V gene sequence: CDR1 MGHRA, CDR2 YSYEKL. Trimming removed 1 base at V and 10 bases at J, with 23 bases between. This CDR3 spans 16 amino acids. CDR3 sequence reads: CASSQGGRGIKSAQYF. DNA for the CDR3: TGCGCCAGCAGCCAAGGAGGTCGGGGAATCAAGTCGGCCCAGTACTTC.

The chain uses TRBV6-6 and TRBJ2-5; TRBD1 matches 7 bases. Germline-derived CDR1 and CDR2 are MNHNY and SVGAGI (reference sequence). This CDR3 is built from 14 residues. With 6 bases clipped from V and 3 bases from J, the junction kept 7 bases outside the gene matches. The chain's CDR3 is CASSYRGGEETQYF. CDR3 DNA sequence: TGTGCCAGCAGCTACAGGGGCGGTGAAGAGACCCAGTACTTC.